This passage covers 14 T cell receptor beta chains from one sample sequenced in a study of naive and memory T cell subsets. Study-level results: Especially in CD8 cells, naive repertoires contained a few larger clonotypes, possibly CD45RA-re-expressing memory cells.

Both TRBC1 and TRBC2 were covered by a beta constant-region primer of two equimolar oligonucleotides. Nested alpha and beta constant-region primers with the SP2 primer drove four PCR rounds on ligated cDNA. TCRdb fed the UMI-ligation and nested PCR reads into MiXCR, producing one record per CDR3 protein. The sample lists 98,000 or so distinct CDR3 sequences, more than 12% occurring once. No antigen has been assigned to these receptors. Sequenced sample: naive CD8+ T cells from blood. These receptors all come from a human donor in good health.

The table lists this clonotype with a few counts. The V and J genes are TRBV13 and TRBJ2-1; D possibly corresponds to TRBD2 (6 bases). V lost 4 bases and J lost 4, with 17 bases in between. This CDR3 region has 16 residues. Germline lookup yields CDR1 PRHDT and CDR2 FYEKMQ (reference sequence). DNA of the CDR3: TGTGCCAGCAGCTCTCGGGCTAGCGCTAAGTACAATGAGCAGTTCTTC. Amino acid sequence: CASSSRASAKYNEQFF.

This clonotype was counted between two and nine times. V gene TRBV12-3 or TRBV12-4 combines with J gene TRBJ1-1, with no clear D. The germline V and J ends were trimmed by 6 bases and 8 bases, with 13 bases remaining between them. This CDR3 is 12 amino acids long. CDR3 in amino acids: CASSPSEREAFF. CDR3 nucleotide sequence: TGTGCCAGCAGCCCCTCCGAAAGGGAAGCTTTCTTT.

V and J are TRBV19 and TRBJ2-7; the D is unclear. The CDR3 loop spans 14 amino acids. Germline V gene lookup returns CDR1 LNHDA and CDR2 SQIVND (reference sequence). Trimming removed 4 bases from V and 7 bases from J, with 17 bases in between. CDR3 sequence (DNA): TGTGCCAGTAGTAGGGCGGAGCAACTACGTGAGCAGTACTTC. Translated: CASSRAEQLREQYF.

This clonotype showed up many times. The chain joins TRBV29-1 to TRBJ1-1; weak D call: TRBD1 (5 bases). This CDR3 comprises 12 residues. CDR1 SQVTM and CDR2 ANQGSEA come from the germline V gene. The CDR3, as DNA: TGCAGGGATGGGACGGGAAACACTGAAGCTTTCTTT. Translated, it gives CRDGTGNTEAFF.

This clonotype was observed many times. The CDR3 DNA reads TGCGCCAGCTCCCTGACCACGGGACAGTCCTATGGCTACACCTTC. Translation gives CASSLTTGQSYGYTF. V is TRBV5-1 and J is TRBJ1-2, with TRBD1 matching over 7 bases. CDR1 and CDR2 (germline): SGHRS, YFSETQ. This CDR3 contains 15 residues. J gave up 4 bases and V 7 bases, and 13 bases lay outside the gene matches.

In its sample, this clonotype was seen a few times. The chain couples TRBV3-1 to TRBJ2-1, with D perhaps matching TRBD1 or TRBD2 (5 bases each). The ends were cut back, 5 bases at V and 5 bases at J, with 10 bases in the middle. CDR1 is LGHDT and CDR2 is YNNKEL in the germline V gene (reference sequence). This CDR3 spans 13 amino acids. CDR3 loop: CASSLGPDNEQFF. The DNA of the CDR3 is TGTGCCAGCAGCTTGGGACCGGACAATGAGCAGTTCTTC.

The chain is built from TRBV27 and TRBJ2-1; 8 bases line up with TRBD1. The germline gives CDR1 MNHEY, CDR2 SMNVEV (reference sequence). V lost 5 bases to trimming and J lost 6 bases; unmatched junction nucleotides: 9. This CDR3 region has 15 residues. The CDR3 reads CASSGLGTGGNEQFF. CDR3 bases: TGTGCCAGCAGTGGGCTCGGGACAGGAGGCAATGAGCAGTTCTTC.

At least ten counts were recorded for this clonotype. CDR3 sequence reads: CASSSITGRGTDTQYF. As DNA, the CDR3 is TGTGCCAGCAGCTCAATTACGGGAAGAGGGACAGATACGCAGTATTTT. The chain couples TRBV7-6 to TRBJ2-3, with TRBD2 as a possible D gene (5 bases). The CDR3 totals 16 residues. V was shortened by 4 bases and J by 3 bases, with 17 bases between the two germline ends. CDR1 and CDR2 (germline): SGHVS, FNYEAQ.

This clonotype was seen more than once but under ten times. The V and J genes are TRBV3-1 and TRBJ2-1, with D hard to call. The CDR3 covers 12 residues. Germline CDR1 LGHDT, CDR2 YNNKEL (reference sequence). Trimming removed 2 bases at V and 8 bases at J, with 7 bases between. The CDR3 DNA follows: TGTGCCAGCAGCCAAAAACCCGATGAGCAGTTCTTC. Its protein is CASSQKPDEQFF.

This clonotype was detected many times. This chain joins TRBV7-3 and TRBJ1-1; no firm D call. Per the germline V gene, CDR1 is SGHTA and CDR2 is FQGTGA. The length of the CDR3 is 12 residues. Deletions cut 4 bases from V and 12 bases from J, with 15 bases between. In DNA form, the CDR3 reads TGTGCCAGCAGCTCCCCCGGGGTCGGTACTTTCTTT. It codes for CASSSPGVGTFF.

This clonotype was observed a handful of times. The chain employs TRBV6-1 and TRBJ2-1, with D uncertain. V lost 0 bases and J 5 bases, leaving 14 bases between the germline ends. Germline values: CDR1 MNHNS, CDR2 SASEGT. The CDR3 totals 16 residues. CDR3 sequence reads: CASSEALSRNDNEQFF. DNA of the CDR3: TGTGCCAGCAGTGAAGCGCTTTCCCGCAACGACAATGAGCAGTTCTTC.

The V and J genes are TRBV18 and TRBJ2-6, with D perhaps matching TRBD1 (5 bases). CDR1 is KGHSH, CDR2 LQKENI, per germline. V was pared by 8 bases and J by 0 bases, with 20 bases between. The CDR3 length is 18 residues. The CDR3 DNA follows: TGTGCCAGCCCTTCGTCTTTGGGGCCCAGCTCTGGGGCCAACGTCCTGACTTTC. Translated, it gives CASPSSLGPSSGANVLTF.

The table lists this clonotype with many counts. Here the CDR3 reads CASSANTGELFF. As DNA, the CDR3 is TGTGCCAGCAGCGCGAACACCGGGGAGCTGTTTTTT. The V and J genes are TRBV9 and TRBJ2-2; D is unresolved. The V gene's germline CDR1 is SGDLS and CDR2 YYNGEE. The V and J ends lost 3 bases and 0 bases respectively, with 0 bases between them. The CDR3 covers 12 residues. Looking up the rest from reference TRBV9 and TRBJ2-2 gives the full variable domain: DSGVTQTPKHLITATGQRVTLRCSPRSGDLSVYWYQQSLDQGLQFLIQYYNGEERAKGNILERFSAQQFPDLHSELNLSSLELGDSALYFCASSANTGELFFGEGSRLTVL.

This clonotype has a count of ten or more. The chain recombines TRBV2 with TRBJ2-1; 13 nucleotides match TRBD2. The CDR3 contains 15 residues. Germline trimming cut 6 bases from V and 4 bases from J; bases unmatched to any gene: 3. CDR1 and CDR2 (germline): SNHLY, FYNNEI. CDR3: CASSPGLAGYNEQFF. CDR3 coding DNA: TGTGCCAGCAGCCCGGGACTAGCGGGGTACAATGAGCAGTTCTTC.